This TCR beta chain stems from a study of T cells in Graves' hyperthyroidism and ophthalmopathy. Study conclusions and caveats: The model forecast ophthalmopathy, anticipating it by a median approximately 7 months before onset. The majority of expanded thyroid clonotypes above 0.001 also appeared in blood.

This clonotype occurred a few times. The antigen is not known. The cohort's ophthalmopathy patients, a group with duration under 3 months, had a Clinical Activity Score of at least 3 and a NOSPECS grade of at least 4. Amplification targeted TCR beta CDR3 regions from RNA transcripts. With the HTBI primer set, the TCR CDR3 went through a first round of RT-PCR. Each CDR3 protein gets one entry after TCRdb re-called the multiplex PCR reads with MiXCR. The table lists 400,000 or so distinct CDR3 sequences, about 15% of them singletons. This clonotype was obtained from a woman aged 55 to 70 with Graves' ophthalmopathy. Sample: blood.

The CDR3 DNA reads TGCAGTGCTCGCCGGACAGGGGTCAACTATGGCTACACCTTC. Its translation is CSARRTGVNYGYTF. V and J are TRBV20-1 and TRBJ1-2; 9 positions agree with TRBD1. Germline lookup yields CDR1 DFQATT and CDR2 SNEGSKA (reference sequence). CDR3 size: 14 residues. Germline trimming cut 5 bases from V and 2 bases from J; bases unmatched to any gene: 6.